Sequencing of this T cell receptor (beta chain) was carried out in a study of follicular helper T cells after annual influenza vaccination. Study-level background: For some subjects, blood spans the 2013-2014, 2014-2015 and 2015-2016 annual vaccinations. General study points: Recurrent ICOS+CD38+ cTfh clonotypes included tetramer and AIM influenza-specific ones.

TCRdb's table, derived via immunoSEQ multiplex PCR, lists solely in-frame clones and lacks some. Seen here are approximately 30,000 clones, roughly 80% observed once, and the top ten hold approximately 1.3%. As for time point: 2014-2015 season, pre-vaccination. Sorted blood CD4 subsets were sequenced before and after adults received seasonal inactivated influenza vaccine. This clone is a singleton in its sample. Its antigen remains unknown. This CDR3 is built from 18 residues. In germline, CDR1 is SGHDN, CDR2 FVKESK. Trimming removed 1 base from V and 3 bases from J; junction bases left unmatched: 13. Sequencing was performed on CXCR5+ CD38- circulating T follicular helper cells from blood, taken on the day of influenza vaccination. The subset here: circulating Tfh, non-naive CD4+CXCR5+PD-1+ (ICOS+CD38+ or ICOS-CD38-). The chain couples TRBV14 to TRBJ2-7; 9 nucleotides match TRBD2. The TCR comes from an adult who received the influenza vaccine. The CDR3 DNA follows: TGTGCCAGCAGCCAAGGAGGAGGACTAGCGAATGGAAACTACGAGCAGTACTTC. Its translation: CASSQGGGLANGNYEQYF.